This entry lists 26 T cell receptor beta chains sequenced from one sample in a study of graft-versus-host responses after intestinal transplantation. Libraries were prepared by immunoSEQ multiplex PCR; TCRdb keeps only in-frame clonotypes and omits some of them. Found here are 25,000 to 30,000 clones, roughly 80% of them singletons; the top ten hold about 0.74%. These TCRs are of unknown antigen specificity. Material: unstimulated CD4+ T cells sorted from spleen or lymph node cells, obtained before intestinal transplant. The receptors shown here come from a human donor who received an intestinal transplant.

The rearrangement joins TRBV18 to TRBJ1-5; 7 bases are a match to TRBD1. This CDR3 has 17 residues. V was pared by 2 bases and J by 3 bases, with 10 bases of the junction left unmatched. From germline, CDR1 is KGHSH and CDR2 LQKENI. The CDR3 is CASSPGAGGFPNQPQHF. CDR3 sequence (DNA): TGTGCCAGCTCACCAGGGGCAGGGGGGTTTCCCAATCAGCCCCAGCATTTT. Drawing the rest from reference TRBV18 and TRBJ1-5, the complete variable domain is NAGVMQNPRHLVRRRGQEARLRCSPMKGHSHVYWYRQLPEEGLKFMVYLQKENIIDESGMPKERFSAEFPKEGPSILRIQQVVRGDSAAYFCASSPGAGGFPNQPQHFGDGTRLSIL.

The chain links TRBV20-1 to TRBJ2-1; D gene unclear. Deletions cut 4 bases from V and 5 bases from J, with 6 bases between. CDR1 and CDR2 from the germline V gene are DFQATT and SNEGSKA (reference sequence). The CDR3 is made up of 11 amino acids. The CDR3 region has the DNA TGCAGTGCTACCTACAACAATGAGCAGTTCTTC. Protein: CSATYNNEQFF.

In DNA, the CDR3 is TGTGCCAGCAGCCCACAGGGCACCCAAGAGACCCAGTACTTC. It specifies CASSPQGTQETQYF. The V and J genes are TRBV11-2 and TRBJ2-5; possibly TRBD1 for D (6 bases). CDR1 and CDR2 (germline): SGHAT, FQNNGV. V lost 5 bases and J lost 1, with 11 bases in between. The CDR3 totals 14 residues.

The chain links TRBV30 to TRBJ2-5; 7 bases map to TRBD2. The CDR3 is 13 amino acids. Unmatched junction bases numbered 2, after V lost 4 bases and J lost 0 bases. From germline, CDR1 is GTSNPN and CDR2 SVGIG (reference sequence). CDR3: CAWTTSDQETQYF. In DNA, the CDR3 is TGTGCCTGGACCACTAGCGACCAAGAGACCCAGTACTTC. The full variable domain, with the rest looked up from reference TRBV30 and TRBJ2-5, is SQTIHQWPATLVQPVGSPLSLECTVEGTSNPNLYWYRQAAGRGLQLLFYSVGIGQISSEVPQNLSASRPQDRQFILSSKKLLLSDSGFYLCAWTTSDQETQYFGPGTRLLVL.

This clone was counted a few times. The CDR3 reads CASSPSSIGSYEQYF. As DNA, the CDR3 is TGTGCCAGCAGCCCCAGCTCGATAGGCTCCTACGAGCAGTACTTC. The rearrangement links TRBV6-5 to TRBJ2-7, with unresolved D. The V gene's germline CDR1 is MNHEY and CDR2 SVGAGI. The V end lost 6 bases, the J end lost 0 bases, and 15 bases lay between the germline ends. The CDR3 runs to 15 residues.

This chain joins TRBV14 and TRBJ1-2, with D unresolved. Germline V gene sequence: CDR1 SGHDN, CDR2 FVKESK. The CDR3 is made up of 12 amino acids. Trimming took 4 bases from V and 4 from J, leaving 7 bases between them. The CDR3 spells CASSPGSYGYTF. As DNA, the CDR3 is TGTGCCAGCAGCCCTGGTAGCTATGGCTACACCTTC.

This chain joins TRBV28 and TRBJ2-5; 7 bases align to TRBD2. The germline gives CDR1 MDHEN, CDR2 SYDVKM. V trimming: 5 bases; J trimming: 5 bases; junction bases outside the gene matches: 11. This CDR3 region has 15 residues. CDR3 nucleotide sequence: TGTGCCAGCAGTCCAGAAGGACTAGGGAGGGAGACCCAGTACTTC. This encodes CASSPEGLGRETQYF.

This sequence joins TRBV7-9 and TRBJ1-5; the D gene is possibly TRBD1 (5 bases). V lost 3 bases and J lost 6, with 12 bases in between. CDR3 length: 14 amino acids. The germline CDR1 and CDR2 sequences are SEHNR and FQNEAQ (reference sequence). This CDR3 is CASSFGEGSQPQHF. Here the CDR3 DNA reads TGTGCCAGCAGCTTTGGGGAGGGGAGTCAGCCCCAGCATTTT.

The chain joins TRBV30 to TRBJ2-5; D is undetermined. The V end was cut by 2 bases, the J end by 1 base, with 11 bases between. The CDR3 is 14 amino acids. Germline CDR1 reads GTSNPN; CDR2 reads SVGIG (reference sequence). This CDR3 reads CAWSIGRLQETQYF. CDR3 coding DNA: TGTGCCTGGAGTATAGGACGGCTCCAAGAGACCCAGTACTTC. Full variable domain (missing parts from reference TRBV30 and TRBJ2-5): SQTIHQWPATLVQPVGSPLSLECTVEGTSNPNLYWYRQAAGRGLQLLFYSVGIGQISSEVPQNLSASRPQDRQFILSSKKLLLSDSGFYLCAWSIGRLQETQYFGPGTRLLVL.

The V and J genes are TRBV7-7 and TRBJ1-4, with 8 bases fitting TRBD1. Germline V lookup: CDR1 SSHAT, CDR2 FNYEAQ (reference sequence). The J segment lost 8 bases and the V segment lost 5 bases, leaving 4 bases of the junction unmatched. The CDR3 is 13 residues long. CDR3 amino acids: CASSNRDREKLFF. The CDR3, as DNA: TGTGCCAGCAGCAATCGGGACAGGGAAAAACTGTTTTTT.

For the CDR3, the DNA is TGTGCCAGCTCACCCCTGACAGAGCACGAGCAGTACTTC. Protein sequence: CASSPLTEHEQYF. The chain employs TRBV18 and TRBJ2-7; D is perhaps TRBD1 (5 bases). V gave up 3 bases and J gave up 5 bases, with 11 bases separating them. The germline CDR1 and CDR2 sequences are KGHSH and LQKENI. The CDR3 runs 13 residues.

The chain uses TRBV7-3 and TRBJ1-1, with TRBD1 matching over 7 bases. The length of the CDR3 is 14 residues. Trimming at V came to 1 base and at J to 5 bases, leaving 4 bases not matched to a gene. Looked up from germline, CDR1 is SGHTA and CDR2 is FQGTGA. The CDR3 loop reads CASSLRGGGTEAFF. The CDR3, as DNA: TGTGCCAGCAGCTTAAGAGGGGGCGGAACTGAAGCTTTCTTT.

DNA of the CDR3: TGCGCCAGCAGCCAATCGGGGTCTTACAATGAGCAGTTCTTC. As protein: CASSQSGSYNEQFF. The V call is TRBV5-1, the J call TRBJ2-1; maybe TRBD2 (5 bases). The germline V gene encodes CDR1 SGHRS and CDR2 YFSETQ. This CDR3 spans 14 amino acids. Trimming removed 4 bases at V and 4 bases at J, with 12 bases between.

The chain is built from TRBV20-1 and TRBJ2-1; D gene unclear. The CDR3 is 10 amino acids. The V gene lost 1 base and the J gene lost 10 bases, with 5 bases spanning the gap. From germline, CDR1 is DFQATT and CDR2 SNEGSKA (reference sequence). This chain's CDR3 is CSARAKEQFF. The CDR3 coding sequence is TGCAGTGCTAGAGCCAAGGAGCAGTTCTTC.

CDR3 region: CATSTGSYEQYF. Written as DNA, the CDR3 is TGTGCCACCAGCACCGGGAGTTACGAGCAGTACTTC. The V gene is TRBV15, the J gene TRBJ2-7; a possible D gene is TRBD2 (6 bases). The CDR3 runs 12 residues. V was pared by 4 bases and J by 4 bases, with 8 bases between. Germline values: CDR1 LNHNV, CDR2 YYDKDF (reference sequence).

The chain carries TRBV28 and TRBJ1-1, with a weak D call TRBD1 (6 bases). Germline V lookup: CDR1 MDHEN, CDR2 SYDVKM. The ends were cut back, 3 bases at V and 5 bases at J, with 19 bases in the middle. The length of the CDR3 is 16 residues. The CDR3 here is CASSFIRGGAGTEAFF. The CDR3 nucleotides read TGTGCCAGCAGTTTCATTAGGGGGGGCGCAGGAACTGAAGCTTTCTTT.

The chain is built from TRBV1 and TRBJ2-3; the tabulated D call, TRBD2, remains unverified against the DNA. TRBV1 is termed a pseudogene. This CDR3 region has 15 residues. CDR3 sequence: CTSSLRGGSSDTQYF. The CDR3 nucleotides are TGCACCAGCAGCCTGCGGGGGGGGAGTTCGGATACGCAGTATTTT.

Remarks on this clone: The sample has other DNA sequences that encode this CDR3 too. CDR3 in amino acids: CASSLPGPRGGEQFF. CDR3 DNA: TGTGCCAGCAGTTTACCAGGGCCGAGGGGGGGGGAGCAGTTCTTC. The gene calls are TRBV28 and TRBJ2-1, with a possible D match to TRBD2 (7 bases). Per the germline V gene, CDR1 is MDHEN and CDR2 is SYDVKM. The CDR3 extends over 15 amino acids. The V and J ends lost 2 bases and 10 bases respectively, with 18 bases between them. Variable domain in full (rest from reference TRBV28 and TRBJ2-1): DVKVTQSSRYLVKRTGEKVFLECVQDMDHENMFWYRQDPGLGLRLIYFSYDVKMKEKGDIPEGYSVSREKKERFSLILESASTNQTSMYLCASSLPGPRGGEQFFGPGTRLTVL.

The chain is built from TRBV6-6 and TRBJ1-4; D is unresolved. This CDR3 contains 14 residues. Germline V gene sequence: CDR1 MNHNY, CDR2 SVGAGI (reference sequence). The V end was cut by 5 bases, the J end by 0 bases, with 7 bases between. This chain's CDR3 is CASSRTATNEKLFF. CDR3 in DNA: TGTGCCAGCAGTAGGACTGCAACTAATGAAAAACTGTTTTTT.

The chain couples TRBV5-6 to TRBJ2-1; D gene unclear. This CDR3 has 18 residues. Germline lookup yields CDR1 SGHDT and CDR2 YYEEEE. With 0 bases removed from V and 0 bases from J, the gap between germline ends came to 16 bases. CDR3 DNA sequence: TGTGCCAGCAGCTTGGCAAATTCTAGAGCCCTCTCCTACAATGAGCAGTTCTTC. Protein product: CASSLANSRALSYNEQFF.

The chain carries TRBV5-1 and TRBJ2-4; 9 bases agree with TRBD1. The germline V gene encodes CDR1 SGHRS and CDR2 YFSETQ. The CDR3 consists of 15 residues. The J segment lost 1 base and the V segment lost 5 bases, leaving 4 bases of the junction unmatched. CDR3 sequence (DNA): TGCGCCAGCAGTACAGGGGGCGCTGCCAAAAACATTCAGTACTTC. Translated: CASSTGGAAKNIQYF.

CDR3 protein: CASSLVRDAKNIQYF. The DNA of the CDR3 is TGTGCCAGCAGTTTAGTCCGGGACGCCAAAAACATTCAGTACTTC. The chain couples TRBV28 to TRBJ2-4; D is possibly TRBD1 or TRBD2 (5 bases each). V lost 2 bases to trimming and J lost 1 base, with 9 bases between them. CDR3 length: 15 amino acids. Germline V CDR1 and CDR2: MDHEN, SYDVKM.

This clone was seen only once. The chain combines TRBV7-9 with TRBJ1-2; D remains unclear. Trimming took 1 base from V and 4 from J, leaving 7 bases between them. Germline CDR1 is SEHNR and CDR2 is FQNEAQ (reference sequence). The CDR3 is 13 residues long. The CDR3 reads CASSLGAAYGYTF. The CDR3 DNA reads as TGTGCCAGCAGCTTAGGGGCAGCCTATGGCTACACCTTC. The entire variable domain, with the rest obtained from reference TRBV7-9 and TRBJ1-2, is as follows: DTGVSQNPRHKITKRGQNVTFRCDPISEHNRLYWYRQTLGQGPEFLTYFQNEAQLEKSRLLSDRFSAERPKGSFSTLEIQRTEQGDSAMYLCASSLGAAYGYTFGSGTRLTVV.

This clone was counted a few times. The J gene is TRBJ2-5, the V gene TRBV4-1; 8 bases agree with TRBD1. The CDR3 contains 13 residues. V lost 3 bases to trimming and J lost 5 bases; unmatched junction nucleotides: 2. Germline-derived CDR1 and CDR2 are MGHRA and YSYEKL. The CDR3 DNA reads as TGCGCCAGCAGCCACAGGGGGCGGGAGACCCAGTACTTC. The encoded protein is CASSHRGRETQYF.

V and J are TRBV15 and TRBJ2-6; D is perhaps TRBD2 (5 bases). Germline loops: CDR1 LNHNV, CDR2 YYDKDF (reference sequence). Trimming pared 1 base from V and 4 bases from J, leaving 8 bases between. The CDR3 sequence is 15 residues long. Written as DNA, the CDR3 is TGTGCCACCAGCAGAGGCGGGTTAGGGGCCAACGTCCTGACTTTC. Translating it yields CATSRGGLGANVLTF.

The J gene is TRBJ2-7, the V gene TRBV10-3; TRBD1 aligns across 8 bases. The CDR3 length is 15 residues. The V segment lost 0 bases and the J segment 3 bases; nucleotides outside the gene matches: 4. Germline-derived CDR1 and CDR2 are ENHRY and SYGVKD. CDR3 in amino acids: CAISESRDRGYEQYF. For the CDR3, the DNA is TGTGCCATCAGTGAGTCGCGAGACAGGGGCTACGAGCAGTACTTC.